This is a list of T cell receptor beta chains from one sample in a study of cytomegalovirus exposure and HLA in healthy donors. Using immunoSEQ multiplex PCR, the repertoire was profiled, and TCRdb retains in-frame clones only, with some absent. The sample has 130,000 or so clones; the top ten hold over 1.5%. The material sequenced was PBMCs. Every receptor here comes from a woman in her thirties or forties in good health and CMV-seropositive. The CDR3 runs from the conserved cysteine through the conserved F or W. D genes are given only for firm matches.

v_gene	j_gene	d_gene	CDR3nt	CDR3aa
TRBV18	TRBJ1-2	NA	TGTGCCAGCTCACCCCGGGTTTCTGACGGCTACACCTTC	CASSPRVSDGYTF
TRBV2	TRBJ2-7	TRBD1	TGTGCCAGCACCTCCGGGACAGGGGGCTCCGACGGCTCCTACGAGCAGTACTTC	CASTSGTGGSDGSYEQYF
TRBV6-1	TRBJ2-1	TRBD2	TGTGCCAGCAGTGAAGGGACTAGCGGTTTGTATGAGCAGTTCTTC	CASSEGTSGLYEQFF
TRBV5-1	TRBJ2-7	TRBD1	TGCGCCAGCAGCTTTGAGGGACAGGGTTTCTACGAGCAGTACTTC	CASSFEGQGFYEQYF
TRBV7-2	TRBJ1-1	NA	TGTGCCAGCAGCCCTAAGACGTGGGGGCAAGACACTGAAGCTTTCTTT	CASSPKTWGQDTEAFF
TRBV14	TRBJ2-7	TRBD1	TGTGCCAGCAGCCTCGGGACAGGAAGCTCCTACGAGCAGTACTTC	CASSLGTGSSYEQYF
TRBV2	TRBJ2-1	NA	TGTGCCAGCACGGCGAGGGCGGATTTCTACAATGAGCAGTTCTTC	CASTARADFYNEQFF
TRBV19	TRBJ2-7	TRBD1	TGTGCCAGTAGTATACCGGGACAGACCTACGAGCAGTACTTC	CASSIPGQTYEQYF
TRBV11-2	TRBJ1-1	TRBD1	TGTGCCAGCAGCTTAGGGGACAGGAACACTGAAGCTTTCTTT	CASSLGDRNTEAFF
TRBV25-1	TRBJ2-2	NA	TGTGCCAGCAGTGAACCCTTCTACACCGGGGAGCTGTTTTTT	CASSEPFYTGELFF
TRBV19	TRBJ2-7	TRBD2	TGTGCCAGTAGTGCCGGGACTAGCAGCTACGAGCAGTACTTC	CASSAGTSSYEQYF